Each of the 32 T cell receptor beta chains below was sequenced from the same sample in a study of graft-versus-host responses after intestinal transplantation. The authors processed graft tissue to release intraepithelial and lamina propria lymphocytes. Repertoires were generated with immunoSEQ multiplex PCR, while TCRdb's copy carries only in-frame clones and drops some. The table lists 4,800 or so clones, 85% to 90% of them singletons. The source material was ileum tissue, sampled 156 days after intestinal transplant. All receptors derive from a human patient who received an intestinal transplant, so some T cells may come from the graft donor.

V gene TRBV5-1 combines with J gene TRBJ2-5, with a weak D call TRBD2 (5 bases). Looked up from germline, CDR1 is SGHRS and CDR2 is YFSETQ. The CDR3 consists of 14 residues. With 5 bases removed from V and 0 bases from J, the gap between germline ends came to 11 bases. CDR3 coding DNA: TGCGCCAGCAGATGGGGAGAGTACCAAGAGACCCAGTACTTC. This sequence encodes CASRWGEYQETQYF.

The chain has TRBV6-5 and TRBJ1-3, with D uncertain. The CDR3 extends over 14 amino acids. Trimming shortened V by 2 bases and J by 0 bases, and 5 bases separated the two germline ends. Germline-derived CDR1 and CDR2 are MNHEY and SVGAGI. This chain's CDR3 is CASSYQSSGNTIYF. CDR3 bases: TGTGCCAGCAGTTACCAGTCCTCTGGAAACACCATATATTTT.

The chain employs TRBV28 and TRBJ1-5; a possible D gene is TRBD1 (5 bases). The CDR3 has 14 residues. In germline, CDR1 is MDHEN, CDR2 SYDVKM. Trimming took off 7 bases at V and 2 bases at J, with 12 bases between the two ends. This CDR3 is CASNGAWGNQPQHF. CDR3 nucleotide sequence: TGTGCCAGCAATGGGGCTTGGGGCAATCAGCCCCAGCATTTT.

CDR3 sequence (DNA): TGTGCCAGCAGTGAAGCGACGACTAGCGGGGGGATAACAGATACGCAGTATTTT. Translating gives CASSEATTSGGITDTQYF. The V and J genes are TRBV6-1 and TRBJ2-3; 13 bases match TRBD2. Germline lookup yields CDR1 MNHNS and CDR2 SASEGT. The CDR3 runs 18 residues. V was clipped by 0 bases and J by 3 bases; unmatched bases: 6.

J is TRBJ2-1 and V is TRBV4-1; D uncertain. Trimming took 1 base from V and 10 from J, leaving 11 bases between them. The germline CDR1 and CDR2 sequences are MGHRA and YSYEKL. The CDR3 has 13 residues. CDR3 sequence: CASSQGDLREQFF. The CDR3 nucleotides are TGCGCCAGCAGCCAAGGAGACTTGCGGGAGCAGTTCTTC.

The CDR3 protein is CAWSSFARGTDTQYF. Here the CDR3 DNA reads TGTGCCTGGAGTTCTTTCGCTCGGGGGACAGATACGCAGTATTTT. The V and J genes are TRBV30 and TRBJ2-3, with D perhaps matching TRBD2 (6 bases). The germline CDR1 and CDR2 sequences are GTSNPN and SVGIG (reference sequence). The CDR3 runs to 15 residues. Deletions cut 2 bases from V and 3 bases from J, with 15 bases between.

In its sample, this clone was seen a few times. In nucleotides, the CDR3 is TGTGCCAGCAGTTTATCGACCGACACCGGGGAGCTGTTTTTT. It specifies CASSLSTDTGELFF. The chain links TRBV27 to TRBJ2-2; D not certain. The length of the CDR3 is 14 residues. Trimming took 0 bases from V and 3 from J, leaving 5 bases between them. Germline CDR1 and CDR2: MNHEY and SMNVEV (reference sequence).

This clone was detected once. CDR3 protein: CASSSGVYEQYF. CDR3 bases: TGTGCCAGCAGCTCGGGCGTCTACGAGCAGTACTTC. V and J are TRBV5-5 and TRBJ2-7; D gene uncertain. Trimming removed 3 bases at V and 3 bases at J, with 7 bases between. Germline V gene lookup returns CDR1 SGHKS and CDR2 YYEKEE (reference sequence). This CDR3 is 12 amino acids long.

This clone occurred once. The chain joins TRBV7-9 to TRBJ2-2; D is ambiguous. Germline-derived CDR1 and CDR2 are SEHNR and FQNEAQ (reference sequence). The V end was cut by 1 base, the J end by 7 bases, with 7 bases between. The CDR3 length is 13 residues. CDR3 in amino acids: CASSLGAVGELFF. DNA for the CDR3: TGTGCCAGCAGCTTAGGCGCGGTCGGGGAGCTGTTTTTT.

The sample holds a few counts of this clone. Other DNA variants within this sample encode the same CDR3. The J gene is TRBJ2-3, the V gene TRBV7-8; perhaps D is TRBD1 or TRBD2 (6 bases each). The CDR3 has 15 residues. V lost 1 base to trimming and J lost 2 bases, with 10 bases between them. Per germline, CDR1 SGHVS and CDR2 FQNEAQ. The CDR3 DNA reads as TGTGCCAGCAGCTTAGTAGGGGGGTACACAGATACGCAGTATTTT. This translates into CASSLVGGYTDTQYF.

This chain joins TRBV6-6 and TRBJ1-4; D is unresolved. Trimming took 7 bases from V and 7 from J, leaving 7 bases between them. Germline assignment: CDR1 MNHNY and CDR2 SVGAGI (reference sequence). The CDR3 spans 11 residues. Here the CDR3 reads CASMLGEKLFF. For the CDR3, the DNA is TGTGCCAGCATGTTAGGTGAAAAACTGTTTTTT.

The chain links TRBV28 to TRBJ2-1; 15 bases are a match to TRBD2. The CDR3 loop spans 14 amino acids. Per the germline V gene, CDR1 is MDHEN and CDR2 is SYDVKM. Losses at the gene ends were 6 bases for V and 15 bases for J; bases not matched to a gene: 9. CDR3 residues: CASRTGTSGRRLFF. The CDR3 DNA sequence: TGTGCCAGCAGAACCGGGACTAGCGGGAGGCGGTTGTTCTTC.

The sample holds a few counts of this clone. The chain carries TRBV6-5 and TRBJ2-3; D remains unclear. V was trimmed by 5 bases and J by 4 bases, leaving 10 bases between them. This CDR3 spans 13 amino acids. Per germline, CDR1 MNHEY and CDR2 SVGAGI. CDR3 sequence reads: CASSPLGPDTQYF. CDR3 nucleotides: TGTGCCAGCAGTCCCCTAGGACCAGATACGCAGTATTTT.

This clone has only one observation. The CDR3 sequence is CASSQWTGREQYF. In DNA, the CDR3 is TGTGCCAGCAGCCAATGGACAGGGAGAGAGCAGTACTTC. This chain uses TRBV28 with TRBJ2-5; 8 bases line up with TRBD1. J gave up 11 bases and V 6 bases, and 11 bases lay outside the gene matches. Germline-derived CDR1 and CDR2 are MDHEN and SYDVKM. The CDR3 is made up of 13 amino acids.

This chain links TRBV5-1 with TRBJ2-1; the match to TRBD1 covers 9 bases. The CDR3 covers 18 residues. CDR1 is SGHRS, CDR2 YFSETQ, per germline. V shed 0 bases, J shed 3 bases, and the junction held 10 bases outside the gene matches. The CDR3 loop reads CASSLVYGTGNFYNEQFF. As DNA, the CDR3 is TGCGCCAGCAGCTTGGTCTACGGGACAGGGAATTTCTACAATGAGCAGTTCTTC.

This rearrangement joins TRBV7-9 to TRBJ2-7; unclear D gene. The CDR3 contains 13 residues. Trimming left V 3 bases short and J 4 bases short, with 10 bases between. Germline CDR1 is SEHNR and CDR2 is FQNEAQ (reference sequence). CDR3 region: CASSLAARYEQYF. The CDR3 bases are TGTGCCAGCAGCTTGGCGGCGAGGTACGAGCAGTACTTC. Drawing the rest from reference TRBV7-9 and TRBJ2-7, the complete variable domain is DTGVSQNPRHKITKRGQNVTFRCDPISEHNRLYWYRQTLGQGPEFLTYFQNEAQLEKSRLLSDRFSAERPKGSFSTLEIQRTEQGDSAMYLCASSLAARYEQYFGPGTRLTVT.

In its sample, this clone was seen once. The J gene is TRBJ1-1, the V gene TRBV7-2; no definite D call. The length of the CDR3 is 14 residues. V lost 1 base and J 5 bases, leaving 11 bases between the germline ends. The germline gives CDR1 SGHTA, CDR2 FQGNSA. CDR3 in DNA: TGTGCCAGCAGCTTAGTAATTGGTGCGACTGAAGCTTTCTTT. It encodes CASSLVIGATEAFF.

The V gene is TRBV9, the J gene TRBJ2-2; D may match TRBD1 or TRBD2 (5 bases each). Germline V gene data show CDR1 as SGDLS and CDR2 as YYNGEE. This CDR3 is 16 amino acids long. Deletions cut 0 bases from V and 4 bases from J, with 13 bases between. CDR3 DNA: TGTGCCAGCAGCGTAGCGGGACCCAGAGGCACCGGGGAGCTGTTTTTT. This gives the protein CASSVAGPRGTGELFF.

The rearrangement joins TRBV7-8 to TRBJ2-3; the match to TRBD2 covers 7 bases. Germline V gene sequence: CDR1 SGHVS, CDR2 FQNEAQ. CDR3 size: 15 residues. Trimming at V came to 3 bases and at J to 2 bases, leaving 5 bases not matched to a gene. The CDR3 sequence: CASSFIGGYTDTQYF. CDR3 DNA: TGTGCCAGCAGCTTCATCGGGGGGTACACAGATACGCAGTATTTT.

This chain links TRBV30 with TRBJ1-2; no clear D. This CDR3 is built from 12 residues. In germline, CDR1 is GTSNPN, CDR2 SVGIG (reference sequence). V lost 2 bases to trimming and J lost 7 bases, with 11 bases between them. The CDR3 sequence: CAWSRQSGGYTF. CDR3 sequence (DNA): TGTGCCTGGAGTCGTCAGAGCGGTGGCTACACCTTC.

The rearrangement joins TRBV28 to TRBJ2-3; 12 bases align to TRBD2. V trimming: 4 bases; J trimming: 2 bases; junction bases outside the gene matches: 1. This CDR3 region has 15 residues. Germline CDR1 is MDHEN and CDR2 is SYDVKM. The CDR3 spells CASSSSGRATDTQYF. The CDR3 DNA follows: TGTGCCAGCAGTTCTAGCGGGAGGGCCACAGATACGCAGTATTTT.

The CDR3 DNA is TGTGCCAGCAGTCAACAGGGGGCCGGGGAGCTGTTTTTT. Translating gives CASSQQGAGELFF. V is TRBV28 and J is TRBJ2-2; 8 bases match TRBD1. The CDR3 is 13 amino acids. The V gene end was trimmed by 5 bases and the J gene end by 6 bases; junction bases not matched to a gene: 2. CDR1 and CDR2 (germline): MDHEN, SYDVKM.

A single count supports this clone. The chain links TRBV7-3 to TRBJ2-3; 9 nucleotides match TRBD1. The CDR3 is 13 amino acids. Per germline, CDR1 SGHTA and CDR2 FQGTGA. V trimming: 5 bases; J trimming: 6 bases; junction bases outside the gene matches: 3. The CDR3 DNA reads TGTGCCAGCAGCACCGACAGGGGGGATACGCAGTATTTT. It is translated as CASSTDRGDTQYF.

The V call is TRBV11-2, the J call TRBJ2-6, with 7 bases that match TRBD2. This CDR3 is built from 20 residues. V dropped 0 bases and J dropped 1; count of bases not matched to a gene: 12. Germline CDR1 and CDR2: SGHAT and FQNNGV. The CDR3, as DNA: TGTGCCAGCAGCTTAGATTATTGGAGTAGCGGGCGGTCTGGGGCCAACGTCCTGACTTTC. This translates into CASSLDYWSSGRSGANVLTF.

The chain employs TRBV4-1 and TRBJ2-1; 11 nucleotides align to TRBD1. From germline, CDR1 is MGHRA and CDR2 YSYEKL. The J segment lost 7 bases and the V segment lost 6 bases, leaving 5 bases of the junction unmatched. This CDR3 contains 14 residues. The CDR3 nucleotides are TGCGCCAGCAGGGACAGGGGGCGCTCGAATGAGCAGTTCTTC. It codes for CASRDRGRSNEQFF.

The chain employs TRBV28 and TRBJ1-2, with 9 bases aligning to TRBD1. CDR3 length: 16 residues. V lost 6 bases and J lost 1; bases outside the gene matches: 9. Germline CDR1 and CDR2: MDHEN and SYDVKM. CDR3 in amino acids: CASSRGQGRDNYGYTF. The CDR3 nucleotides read TGTGCCAGCAGCCGCGGACAGGGGAGGGATAACTATGGCTACACCTTC.

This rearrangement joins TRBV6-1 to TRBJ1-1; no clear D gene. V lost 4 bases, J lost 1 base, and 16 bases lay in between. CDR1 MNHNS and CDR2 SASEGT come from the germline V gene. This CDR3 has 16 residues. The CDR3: CASSGRSWGSNTEAFF. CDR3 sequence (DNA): TGTGCCAGCAGTGGGCGGAGTTGGGGATCGAACACTGAAGCTTTCTTT.

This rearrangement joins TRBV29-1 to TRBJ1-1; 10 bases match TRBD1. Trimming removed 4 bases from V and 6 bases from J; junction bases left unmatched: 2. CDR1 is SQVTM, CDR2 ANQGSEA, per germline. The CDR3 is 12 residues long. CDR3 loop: CSVVGQGAEAFF. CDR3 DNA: TGCAGCGTTGTAGGACAGGGGGCTGAAGCTTTCTTT.

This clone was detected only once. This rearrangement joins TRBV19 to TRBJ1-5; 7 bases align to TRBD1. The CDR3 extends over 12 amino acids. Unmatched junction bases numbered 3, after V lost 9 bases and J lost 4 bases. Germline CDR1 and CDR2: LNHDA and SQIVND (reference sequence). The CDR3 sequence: CARGQQNQPQHF. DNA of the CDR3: TGTGCCAGGGGACAGCAGAATCAGCCCCAGCATTTT.

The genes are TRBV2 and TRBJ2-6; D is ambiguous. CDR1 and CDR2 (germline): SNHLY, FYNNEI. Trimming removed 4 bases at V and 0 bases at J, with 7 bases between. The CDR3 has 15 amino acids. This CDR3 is CASSAQLSGANVLTF. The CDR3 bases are TGTGCCAGCAGTGCCCAACTCTCTGGGGCCAACGTCCTGACTTTC.

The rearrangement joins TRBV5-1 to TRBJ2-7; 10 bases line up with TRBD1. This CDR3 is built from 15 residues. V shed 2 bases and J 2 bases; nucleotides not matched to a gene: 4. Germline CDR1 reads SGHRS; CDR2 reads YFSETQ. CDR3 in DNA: TGCGCCAGCAGCTTCGGCGGGACAGGGGCCTACGAGCAGTACTTC. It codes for CASSFGGTGAYEQYF.

The CDR3 reads CASSFYRTRGAHNLEQFF. In DNA form, the CDR3 reads TGTGCCAGCAGTTTCTACCGCACTAGAGGGGCCCACAACCTTGAGCAGTTCTTC. The genes are TRBV28 and TRBJ2-1; D is tentatively TRBD1 or TRBD2 (5 bases each). In germline, CDR1 is MDHEN, CDR2 SYDVKM. This CDR3 is built from 18 residues. V was trimmed by 3 bases and J by 9 bases, leaving 27 bases between them.